This T cell receptor beta chain appears in the sequencing data of a study of technical replicates of blood from a few donors. Sequenced by immunoSEQ multiplex PCR; TCRdb stores in-frame clones only, minus some. The data contain around 100,000 clones, approximately 96% of them singletons. CDR3 size: 15 residues. CDR1 is KGHSY, CDR2 FQNENV, per germline. V was pared by 6 bases and J by 2 bases, with 7 bases of the junction left unmatched. Source material: T cells isolated from PBMCs. The chain combines TRBV16 with TRBJ1-2, with 9 bases that match TRBD1. This receptor was obtained from a human donor in good health. This CDR3 is CASSRTGTGNYGYTF. DNA for the CDR3: TGTGCCAGCAGTCGGACGGGGACAGGGAACTATGGCTACACCTTC.